The sequence of this TCR beta chain was determined in a study of blood T cell repertoires in COVID-19. Study background: Acute and convalescent COVID-19 specimens originated in the United States, Italy and Spain. T cells, B-cell-depleted T cells, or PBMCs supplied cDNA or gDNA.

In the original processing: Reference gene primer amplification in the assay estimated nucleated cell counts. TCRdb keeps only in-frame clones here, not all; method: immunoSEQ multiplex PCR. V and J calls and clone size come straight from that table; D and trimming were deduced from the DNA. The sample contains roughly 40,000 clones, over 75% of which appear only once. CDR1 SGHVS and CDR2 FNYEAQ come from the germline V gene. The trim removed 3 bases at V and 4 bases at J, leaving 7 bases unmatched. CDR3 size: 15 residues. The sample comprised peripheral blood. J is TRBJ2-3 and V is TRBV7-6, with 7 bases matching TRBD2. The TCR was taken from a human donor in a cohort sampled during active COVID-19. The CDR3 DNA sequence: TGTGCCAGCAGCTTCCTGGCGGGAGTTTCAGATACGCAGTATTTT. This encodes CASSFLAGVSDTQYF.